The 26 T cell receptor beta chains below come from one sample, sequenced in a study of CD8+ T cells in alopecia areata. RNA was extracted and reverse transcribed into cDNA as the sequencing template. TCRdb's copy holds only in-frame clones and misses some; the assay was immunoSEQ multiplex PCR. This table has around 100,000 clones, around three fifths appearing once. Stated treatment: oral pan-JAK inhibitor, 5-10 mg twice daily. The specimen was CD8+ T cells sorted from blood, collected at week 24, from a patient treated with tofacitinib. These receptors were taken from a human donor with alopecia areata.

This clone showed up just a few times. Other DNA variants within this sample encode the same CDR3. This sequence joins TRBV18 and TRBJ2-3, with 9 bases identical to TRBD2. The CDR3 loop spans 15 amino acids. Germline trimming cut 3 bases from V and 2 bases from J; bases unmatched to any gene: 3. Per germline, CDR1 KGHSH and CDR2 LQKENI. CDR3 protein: CASSPLAGATDTQYF. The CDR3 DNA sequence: TGTGCCAGCTCACCCTTAGCGGGGGCCACAGATACGCAGTATTTT.

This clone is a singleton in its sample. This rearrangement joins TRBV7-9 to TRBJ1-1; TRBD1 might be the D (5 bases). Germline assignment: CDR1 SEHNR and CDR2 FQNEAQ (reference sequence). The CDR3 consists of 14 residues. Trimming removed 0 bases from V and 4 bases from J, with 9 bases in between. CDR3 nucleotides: TGTGCCAGCAGCTTAGCGGATAGGGGCACTGAAGCTTTCTTT. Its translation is CASSLADRGTEAFF.

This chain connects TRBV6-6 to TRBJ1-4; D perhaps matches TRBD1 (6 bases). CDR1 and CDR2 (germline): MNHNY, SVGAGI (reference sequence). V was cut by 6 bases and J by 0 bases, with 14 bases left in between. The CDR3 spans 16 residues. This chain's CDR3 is CASSPVQGATNEKLFF. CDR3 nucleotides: TGTGCCAGCAGCCCGGTACAGGGTGCAACTAATGAAAAACTGTTTTTT.

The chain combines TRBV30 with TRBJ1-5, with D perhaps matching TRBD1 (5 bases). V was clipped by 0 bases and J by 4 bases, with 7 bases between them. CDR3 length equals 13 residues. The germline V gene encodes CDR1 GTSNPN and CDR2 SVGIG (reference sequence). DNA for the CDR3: TGTGCCTGGAGTGTCGGGGGGAATCAGCCCCAGCATTTT. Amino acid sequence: CAWSVGGNQPQHF.

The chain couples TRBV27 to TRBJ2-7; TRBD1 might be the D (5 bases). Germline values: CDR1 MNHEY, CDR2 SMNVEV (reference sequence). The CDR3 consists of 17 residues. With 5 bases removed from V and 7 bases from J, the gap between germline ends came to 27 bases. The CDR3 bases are TGTGCCAGCAGTCACGACAGTATGGGGAACACCTTGGAGGAGCAGTACTTC. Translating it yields CASSHDSMGNTLEEQYF.

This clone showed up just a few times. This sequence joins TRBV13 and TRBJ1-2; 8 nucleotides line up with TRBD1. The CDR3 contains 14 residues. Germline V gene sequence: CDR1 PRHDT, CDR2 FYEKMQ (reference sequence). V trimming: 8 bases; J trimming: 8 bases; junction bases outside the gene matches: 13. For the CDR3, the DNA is TGTGCCAGCGGGAGGGGGACAGGCCCCCTCGGCTACACCTTC. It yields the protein CASGRGTGPLGYTF. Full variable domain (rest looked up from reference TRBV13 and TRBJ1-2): AAGVIQSPRHLIKEKRETATLKCYPIPRHDTVYWYQQGPGQDPQFLISFYEKMQSDKGSIPDRFSAQQFSDYHSELNMSSLELGDSALYFCASGRGTGPLGYTFGSGTRLTVV.

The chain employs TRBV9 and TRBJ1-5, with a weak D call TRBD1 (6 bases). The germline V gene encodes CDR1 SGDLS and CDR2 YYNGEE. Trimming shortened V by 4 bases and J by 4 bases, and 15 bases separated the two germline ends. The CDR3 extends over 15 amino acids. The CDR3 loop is CASSTVQGRNQPQHF. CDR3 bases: TGTGCCAGCAGCACCGTACAGGGTAGGAATCAGCCCCAGCATTTT.

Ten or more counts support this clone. The CDR3 region is CASSPGTRHEQYF. Here the CDR3 DNA reads TGTGCCAGCAGCCCCGGGACCCGCCACGAGCAGTACTTC. The V gene is TRBV11-2, the J gene TRBJ2-7; D possibly matches TRBD1 or TRBD2 (5 bases each). Germline CDR1 SGHAT, CDR2 FQNNGV. Trimming took off 5 bases at V and 5 bases at J, with 13 bases between the two ends. The CDR3 is made up of 13 amino acids.

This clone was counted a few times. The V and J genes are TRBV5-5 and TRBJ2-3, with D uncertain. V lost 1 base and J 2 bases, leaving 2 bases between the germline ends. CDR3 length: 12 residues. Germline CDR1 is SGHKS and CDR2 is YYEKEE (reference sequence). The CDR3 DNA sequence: TGTGCCAGCAGCTTGCCCACAGATACGCAGTATTTT. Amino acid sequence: CASSLPTDTQYF.

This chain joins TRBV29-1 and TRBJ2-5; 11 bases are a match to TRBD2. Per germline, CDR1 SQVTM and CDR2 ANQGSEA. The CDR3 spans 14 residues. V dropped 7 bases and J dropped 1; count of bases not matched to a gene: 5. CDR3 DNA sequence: TGCAGCGCCGAAGGGACTAGCGGCCAAGAGACCCAGTACTTC. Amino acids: CSAEGTSGQETQYF.

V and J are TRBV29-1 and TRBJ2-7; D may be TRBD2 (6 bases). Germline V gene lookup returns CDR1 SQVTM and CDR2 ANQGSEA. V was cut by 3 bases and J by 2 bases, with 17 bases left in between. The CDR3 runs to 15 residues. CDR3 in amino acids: CSVEGGVGLPYEQYF. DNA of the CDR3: TGCAGCGTTGAGGGAGGAGTTGGCCTTCCCTACGAGCAGTACTTC.

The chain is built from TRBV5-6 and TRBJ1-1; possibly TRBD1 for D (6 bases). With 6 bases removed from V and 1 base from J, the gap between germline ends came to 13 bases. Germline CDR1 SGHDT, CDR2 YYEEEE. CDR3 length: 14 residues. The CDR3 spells CASTVGAGNTEAFF. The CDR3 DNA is TGTGCCAGCACCGTGGGGGCGGGGAACACTGAAGCTTTCTTT.

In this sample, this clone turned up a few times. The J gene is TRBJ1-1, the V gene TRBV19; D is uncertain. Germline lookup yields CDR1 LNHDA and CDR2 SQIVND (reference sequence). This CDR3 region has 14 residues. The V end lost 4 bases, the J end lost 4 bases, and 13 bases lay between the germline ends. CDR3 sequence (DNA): TGTGCCAGTAGTACTGGGGAGGGCGGCACTGAAGCTTTCTTT. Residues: CASSTGEGGTEAFF.

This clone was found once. The CDR3 protein is CASSIIGGPNTEAFF. CDR3 DNA sequence: TGTGCCAGCAGTATTATCGGGGGACCTAACACTGAAGCTTTCTTT. The V gene is TRBV27, the J gene TRBJ1-1; tentatively, D is TRBD1 (5 bases). V was clipped by 5 bases and J by 2 bases, with 15 bases between them. The germline CDR1 and CDR2 sequences are MNHEY and SMNVEV (reference sequence). The CDR3 is 15 amino acids.

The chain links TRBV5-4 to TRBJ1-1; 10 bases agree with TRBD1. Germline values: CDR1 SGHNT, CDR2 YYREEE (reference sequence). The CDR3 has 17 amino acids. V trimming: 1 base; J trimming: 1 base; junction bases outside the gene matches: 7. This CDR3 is CASSLPPWDRGNTEAFF. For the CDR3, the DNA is TGTGCCAGCAGCTTGCCGCCCTGGGACAGGGGGAACACTGAAGCTTTCTTT.

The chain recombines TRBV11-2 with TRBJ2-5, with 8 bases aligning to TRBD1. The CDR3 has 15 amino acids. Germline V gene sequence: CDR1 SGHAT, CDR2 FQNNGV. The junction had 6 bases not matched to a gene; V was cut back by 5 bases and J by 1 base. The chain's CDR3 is CASSDRQGPQETQYF. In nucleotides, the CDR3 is TGTGCCAGCAGCGACCGACAGGGGCCCCAAGAGACCCAGTACTTC.

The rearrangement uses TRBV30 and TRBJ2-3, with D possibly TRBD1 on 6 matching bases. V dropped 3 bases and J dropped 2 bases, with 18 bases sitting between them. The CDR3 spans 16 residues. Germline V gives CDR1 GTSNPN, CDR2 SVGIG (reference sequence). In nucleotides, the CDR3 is TGTGCCTGGAGGACACTTGGGGGCGGACTCACAGATACGCAGTATTTT. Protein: CAWRTLGGGLTDTQYF.

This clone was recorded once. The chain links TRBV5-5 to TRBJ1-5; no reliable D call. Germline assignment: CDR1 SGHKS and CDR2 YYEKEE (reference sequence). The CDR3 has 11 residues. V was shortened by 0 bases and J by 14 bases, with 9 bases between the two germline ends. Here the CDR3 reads CASSLGLYEHF. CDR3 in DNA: TGTGCCAGCAGCTTGGGTTTGTACGAGCATTTT.

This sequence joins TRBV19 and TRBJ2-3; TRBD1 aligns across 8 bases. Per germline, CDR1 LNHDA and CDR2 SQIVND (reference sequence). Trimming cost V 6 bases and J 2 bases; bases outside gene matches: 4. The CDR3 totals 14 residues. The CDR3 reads CASSMTGATDTQYF. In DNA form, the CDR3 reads TGTGCCAGTAGCATGACAGGGGCCACAGATACGCAGTATTTT.

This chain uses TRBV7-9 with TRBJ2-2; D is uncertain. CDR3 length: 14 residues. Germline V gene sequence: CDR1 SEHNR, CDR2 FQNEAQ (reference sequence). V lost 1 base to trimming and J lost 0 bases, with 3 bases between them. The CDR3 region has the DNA TGTGCCAGCAGCTTAGATACGAACACCGGGGAGCTGTTTTTT. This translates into CASSLDTNTGELFF.

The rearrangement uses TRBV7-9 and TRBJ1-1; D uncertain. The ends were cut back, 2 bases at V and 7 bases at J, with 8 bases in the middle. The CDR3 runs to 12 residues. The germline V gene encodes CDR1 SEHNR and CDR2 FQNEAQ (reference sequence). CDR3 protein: CASSLMASEAFF. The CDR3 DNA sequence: TGTGCCAGCAGCTTAATGGCAAGTGAAGCTTTCTTT.

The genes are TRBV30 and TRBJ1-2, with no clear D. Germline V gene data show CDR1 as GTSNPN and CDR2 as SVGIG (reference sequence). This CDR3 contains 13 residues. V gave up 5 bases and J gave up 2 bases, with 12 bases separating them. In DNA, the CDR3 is TGTGCCTGGGGGTCCCTGGTGAACTATGGCTACACCTTC. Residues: CAWGSLVNYGYTF.

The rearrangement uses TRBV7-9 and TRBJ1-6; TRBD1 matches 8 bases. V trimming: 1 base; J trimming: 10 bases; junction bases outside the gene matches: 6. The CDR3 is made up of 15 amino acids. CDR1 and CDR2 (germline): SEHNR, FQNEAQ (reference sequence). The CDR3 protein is CASSLGAGGESPLHF. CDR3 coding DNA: TGTGCCAGCAGCTTAGGGGCAGGGGGCGAATCACCCCTCCACTTT.

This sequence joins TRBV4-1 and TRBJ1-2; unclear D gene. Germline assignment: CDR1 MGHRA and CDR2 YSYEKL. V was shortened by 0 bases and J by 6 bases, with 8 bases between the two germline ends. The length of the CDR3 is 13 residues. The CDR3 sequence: CASSQEGADGYTF. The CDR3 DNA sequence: TGCGCCAGCAGCCAAGAGGGTGCTGATGGCTACACCTTC.

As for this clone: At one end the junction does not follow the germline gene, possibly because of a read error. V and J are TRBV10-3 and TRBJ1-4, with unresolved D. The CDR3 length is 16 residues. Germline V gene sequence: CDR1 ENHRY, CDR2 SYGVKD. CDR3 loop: CASSEYRQPLDEKLFF. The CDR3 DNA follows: TGTGCCAGCAGTGAATATCGGCAACCCTTGGATGAAAAACTGTTTTTT.

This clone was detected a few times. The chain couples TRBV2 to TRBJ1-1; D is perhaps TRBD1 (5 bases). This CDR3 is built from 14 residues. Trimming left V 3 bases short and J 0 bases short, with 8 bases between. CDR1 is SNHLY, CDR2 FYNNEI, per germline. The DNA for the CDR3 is TGTGCCAGCAGTGAGGGGCAAATGAACACTGAAGCTTTCTTT. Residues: CASSEGQMNTEAFF.